The 28 T cell receptor beta chains in this list originate from one sample, sequenced in a study of T cells after yellow fever vaccination. A single record per CDR3 protein comes from TCRdb applying MiXCR to the 5' RACE reads. Of 350,000 to 450,000 distinct CDR3 sequences in the sample, more than 5.5% are singletons; the top ten hold 15%. This material consisted of PBMCs, taken 5 days after the yellow fever booster vaccination. These receptors were taken from a man aged 25 to 45 who received the YFV17D yellow fever vaccine.

In this sample, this clonotype turned up many times. This chain joins TRBV5-5 and TRBJ2-7, with D possibly matching TRBD2 (5 bases). V was cut by 1 base and J by 3 bases, with 17 bases left in between. Germline assignment: CDR1 SGHKS and CDR2 YYEKEE (reference sequence). The CDR3 has 16 residues. This CDR3 reads CASSLLGSGVSYEQYF. Here the CDR3 DNA reads TGTGCCAGCAGCTTGCTTGGATCCGGGGTGAGCTACGAGCAGTACTTC.

The chain recombines TRBV19 with TRBJ1-1, with D tentatively TRBD1 (5 bases). Germline V gene lookup returns CDR1 LNHDA and CDR2 SQIVND (reference sequence). The CDR3 loop spans 13 amino acids. Trimming took off 7 bases at V and 9 bases at J, with 18 bases between the two ends. CDR3: CASTPRDPLKAFF. CDR3 nucleotides: TGTGCCAGTACCCCTAGGGACCCCCTGAAAGCTTTCTTT.

The table lists this clonotype with many counts. The chain combines TRBV7-2 with TRBJ2-1; D unclear. Germline-derived CDR1 and CDR2 are SGHTA and FQGNSA. Trimming took 3 bases from V and 0 from J, leaving 3 bases between them. CDR3 size: 13 residues. The CDR3 region is CASSLSSYNEQFF. The CDR3 DNA follows: TGTGCCAGCAGCTTGAGCTCCTACAATGAGCAGTTCTTC. The full variable domain, its missing parts supplied by reference TRBV7-2 and TRBJ2-1, is GAGVSQSPSNKVTEKGKDVELRCDPISGHTALYWYRQSLGQGLEFLIYFQGNSAPDKSGLPSDRFSAERTGGSVSTLTIQRTQQEDSAVYLCASSLSSYNEQFFGPGTRLTVL.

The table lists this clonotype with many counts. The rearrangement uses TRBV7-3 and TRBJ2-1; TRBD2 matches 10 bases. Trimming took 1 base from V and 9 from J; bases not matched to a gene: 6. CDR3 length: 15 amino acids. Germline CDR1 reads SGHTA; CDR2 reads FQGTGA. CDR3 in DNA: TGTGCCAGCAGCTTAATTGTAGCGGGAGGCAGTGAGCAGTTCTTC. Translating gives CASSLIVAGGSEQFF.

This chain links TRBV7-9 with TRBJ2-2; D is unresolved. Per the germline V gene, CDR1 is SEHNR and CDR2 is FQNEAQ (reference sequence). Trimming cost V 8 bases and J 2 bases, with 21 bases left between them. The CDR3 sequence is 17 residues long. This CDR3 is CASLARRLVTNTGELFF. The DNA for the CDR3 is TGTGCCAGCTTAGCCCGCCGCCTAGTCACTAACACCGGGGAGCTGTTTTTT.

This clonotype was observed at least ten times. The V and J genes are TRBV20-1 and TRBJ2-5; D is unclear. The CDR3 extends over 12 amino acids. Germline values: CDR1 DFQATT, CDR2 SNEGSKA (reference sequence). V lost 0 bases to trimming and J lost 0 bases, with 2 bases between them. This CDR3 is CSARDDQETQYF. CDR3 nucleotide sequence: TGCAGTGCTAGAGATGACCAAGAGACCCAGTACTTC.

In this sample, this clonotype turned up many times. V is TRBV29-1 and J is TRBJ1-4; the D is unclear. The CDR3 totals 13 residues. Per germline, CDR1 SQVTM and CDR2 ANQGSEA. Between the trimmed V and J ends, which lost 7 bases and 8 bases, there was a span of 17 bases. The CDR3 nucleotides read TGCAGCGCACTCGGTGGCGTGGGGGAAAAACTGTTTTTT. This encodes CSALGGVGEKLFF.

This clonotype was detected ten times or more. The V call is TRBV6-5, the J call TRBJ2-3, with D maybe TRBD2 (6 bases). V dropped 6 bases and J dropped 0 bases, with 10 bases sitting between them. Germline V gives CDR1 MNHEY, CDR2 SVGAGI. The CDR3 spans 14 residues. The CDR3 reads CASRLAVSTDTQYF. For the CDR3, the DNA is TGTGCCAGCAGATTAGCGGTTAGCACAGATACGCAGTATTTT.

A few counts support this clonotype. The chain joins TRBV5-1 to TRBJ2-2, with 7 bases that match TRBD2. V was clipped by 5 bases and J by 5 bases; unmatched bases: 12. The length of the CDR3 is 16 residues. CDR1 is SGHRS, CDR2 YFSETQ, per germline. Here the CDR3 reads CASSGGGSSGTGELFF. CDR3 nucleotide sequence: TGCGCCAGCAGTGGTGGCGGGAGTTCGGGAACCGGGGAGCTGTTTTTT.

The J gene is TRBJ2-7, the V gene TRBV20-1; D may be TRBD2 (5 bases). The CDR3 spans 19 residues. Germline V gene lookup returns CDR1 DFQATT and CDR2 SNEGSKA (reference sequence). V gave up 3 bases and J gave up 0 bases, with 27 bases separating them. The CDR3 region is CSASSRAGKDGRSSYEQYF. Written as DNA, the CDR3 is TGCAGTGCTAGTAGCCGGGCCGGGAAGGACGGAAGAAGCTCCTACGAGCAGTACTTC.

This clonotype was counted ten times or more. The rearrangement joins TRBV20-1 to TRBJ2-2; no clear D. Trimming took 1 base from V and 2 from J, leaving 2 bases between them. The CDR3 consists of 12 residues. Per germline, CDR1 DFQATT and CDR2 SNEGSKA (reference sequence). CDR3: CSARGNTGELFF. The CDR3 region has the DNA TGCAGTGCTAGAGGCAACACCGGGGAGCTGTTTTTT.

This clonotype was detected only a few times. The gene calls are TRBV12-3 or TRBV12-4 and TRBJ2-3; no clear D gene. Trimming took 3 bases from V and 2 from J, leaving 6 bases between them. The CDR3 runs 13 residues. The CDR3 loop reads CASSFTHTDTQYF. The CDR3 DNA sequence: TGTGCCAGCAGTTTTACGCACACAGATACGCAGTATTTT.

This clonotype was seen at least ten times. V is TRBV18 and J is TRBJ2-3, with D maybe TRBD1 (5 bases). Trimming cost V 1 base and J 2 bases, with 10 bases left between them. In germline, CDR1 is KGHSH, CDR2 LQKENI. CDR3 length: 15 residues. CDR3 coding DNA: TGTGCCAGCTCACCACTCTCCAGGGCCACAGATACGCAGTATTTT. It encodes CASSPLSRATDTQYF.

This clonotype has at least ten counts. The rearrangement joins TRBV10-3 to TRBJ2-7; D possibly corresponds to TRBD2 (6 bases). V was pared by 8 bases and J by 6 bases, with 20 bases between. Germline-derived CDR1 and CDR2 are ENHRY and SYGVKD. The CDR3 is made up of 14 amino acids. CDR3: CAIGIEVEGGEQYF. CDR3 sequence (DNA): TGTGCCATCGGCATAGAAGTGGAGGGCGGCGAGCAGTACTTC.

The chain couples TRBV18 to TRBJ2-7, with a possible D match to TRBD1 (5 bases). The CDR3 extends over 15 amino acids. Germline CDR1 and CDR2: KGHSH and LQKENI. Trimming removed 3 bases from V and 3 bases from J, with 15 bases in between. Here the CDR3 reads CASSPGDRDRYEQYF. DNA of the CDR3: TGTGCCAGCTCACCTGGCGACAGAGACCGCTACGAGCAGTACTTC.

This clonotype was seen only a few times. The chain is built from TRBV4-3 and TRBJ2-2, with 9 nucleotides matching TRBD1. V was clipped by 5 bases and J by 7 bases; unmatched bases: 11. From germline, CDR1 is LGHNA and CDR2 YSLEER. CDR3 length: 16 amino acids. The CDR3 coding sequence is TGCGCCAGCAGCTTTTCGGGGACAGGGATGAGCGGGGAGCTGTTTTTT. Its translation: CASSFSGTGMSGELFF.

The chain carries TRBV20-1 and TRBJ2-7, with 8 bases lining up with TRBD1. V was clipped by 5 bases and J by 5 bases; unmatched bases: 11. CDR1 is DFQATT and CDR2 is SNEGSKA in the germline V gene (reference sequence). This CDR3 contains 14 residues. CDR3 nucleotide sequence: TGCAGTGCTCTGTCCGGGACAGGATACCACGAGCAGTACTTC. Encoded protein: CSALSGTGYHEQYF.

This clonotype was observed at least ten times. This chain links TRBV29-1 with TRBJ1-5; D possibly corresponds to TRBD1 (6 bases). The V gene's germline CDR1 is SQVTM and CDR2 ANQGSEA. This CDR3 spans 13 amino acids. With 6 bases removed from V and 5 bases from J, the gap between germline ends came to 14 bases. As DNA, the CDR3 is TGCAGCGTACAGGGAGCGTGGGATCAGCCCCAGCATTTT. It translates to CSVQGAWDQPQHF.

J is TRBJ2-1 and V is TRBV7-1; TRBD2 matches at 14 bases. TRBV7-1 is assigned to the ORF class and has an uncertain function. V lost 3 bases, J lost 3 bases, and 19 bases stayed unmatched. This CDR3 comprises 22 residues. In nucleotides, the CDR3 is TGTGCCAGCAGCTCCAGGCTTCGGAGGGAGGGACTAGCGGGAGATCGCTACAATGAGCAGTTCTTC. It codes for CASSSRLRREGLAGDRYNEQFF.

The chain joins TRBV29-1 to TRBJ2-7; 11 bases map to TRBD2. V lost 4 bases to trimming and J lost 4 bases; unmatched junction nucleotides: 18. The CDR3 totals 18 residues. CDR1 is SQVTM, CDR2 ANQGSEA, per germline. The CDR3 loop reads CSVAQWRPGLAALYEQYF. The CDR3 DNA reads as TGCAGCGTTGCTCAATGGCGACCGGGACTAGCGGCTCTGTACGAGCAGTACTTC.

The chain couples TRBV20-1 to TRBJ2-1; weak D call: TRBD2 (5 bases). This CDR3 contains 14 residues. In germline, CDR1 is DFQATT, CDR2 SNEGSKA (reference sequence). Trimming removed 1 base from V and 3 bases from J, with 10 bases in between. The DNA of the CDR3 is TGCAGTGCTAGAGCCCAGCGGTACTACAATGAGCAGTTCTTC. It codes for CSARAQRYYNEQFF.

This clonotype was seen a few times. This chain uses TRBV6-5 with TRBJ1-1, with a weak D call TRBD1 (6 bases). CDR3 length equals 16 residues. Per the germline V gene, CDR1 is MNHEY and CDR2 is SVGAGI. V shed 0 bases and J shed 0 bases, with 11 bases lying between them. The DNA of the CDR3 is TGTGCCAGCAGTTACTCGACAGGTACCATGAACACTGAAGCTTTCTTT. It translates to CASSYSTGTMNTEAFF.

There are a few counts of this clonotype. CDR3 sequence: CATSTTPGTGVYNEQFF. The CDR3 DNA reads TGTGCCACCAGTACAACCCCCGGGACAGGGGTCTACAATGAGCAGTTCTTC. The chain combines TRBV24-1 with TRBJ2-1, with 10 positions matching TRBD1. The CDR3 has 17 residues. J lost 3 bases, V lost 6 bases, and 10 bases had no gene match. CDR1 KGHDR and CDR2 SFDVKD come from the germline V gene.

The rearrangement links TRBV12-3 or TRBV12-4 to TRBJ2-3; 16 nucleotides agree with TRBD2. The CDR3 has 17 residues. V lost 10 bases and J lost 4; bases outside the gene matches: 11. The CDR3 DNA follows: TGTGCCACCCCCCGGGGGACTAGCGGGAGGGCAGCAGATACGCAGTATTTT. Translation: CATPRGTSGRAADTQYF.

This clonotype came up a few times. This CDR3 is CASSLYGVEMLALKGYEQYF. As DNA, the CDR3 is TGTGCCAGCAGCTTATATGGAGTGGAGATGTTGGCACTAAAGGGCTACGAGCAGTACTTC. The chain recombines TRBV11-2 with TRBJ2-7; D is unclear. Trimming stripped 2 bases from V and 3 bases from J, with 29 bases between. CDR3 length: 20 residues. Germline CDR1 reads SGHAT; CDR2 reads FQNNGV.

The chain is built from TRBV6-1 and TRBJ2-1; 9 bases are a match to TRBD2. This CDR3 comprises 15 residues. With V trimmed by 4 bases and J by 9 bases, 10 bases remained unmatched. The V gene's germline CDR1 is MNHNS and CDR2 SASEGT. The CDR3 sequence is CASSVAGDLLFEQFF. CDR3 nucleotide sequence: TGTGCCAGCAGTGTAGCGGGAGACCTCTTATTTGAGCAGTTCTTC.

The chain recombines TRBV6-6 with TRBJ2-1; the D is unclear. The CDR3 is 12 amino acids. Trimming stripped 6 bases from V and 8 bases from J, with 11 bases between. The germline V gene encodes CDR1 MNHNY and CDR2 SVGAGI (reference sequence). The CDR3: CASSHLYDEQFF. CDR3 nucleotide sequence: TGTGCCAGCAGCCACCTTTACGATGAGCAGTTCTTC.

This clonotype has ten or more counts. The chain links TRBV12-3 or TRBV12-4 to TRBJ2-5, with D possibly being TRBD2 (5 bases). The CDR3 spans 14 residues. V was pared by 6 bases and J by 4 bases, with 15 bases between. CDR3 sequence: CASRPTYEGETQYF. CDR3 sequence (DNA): TGTGCCAGCAGACCGACGTACGAGGGAGAGACCCAGTACTTC.